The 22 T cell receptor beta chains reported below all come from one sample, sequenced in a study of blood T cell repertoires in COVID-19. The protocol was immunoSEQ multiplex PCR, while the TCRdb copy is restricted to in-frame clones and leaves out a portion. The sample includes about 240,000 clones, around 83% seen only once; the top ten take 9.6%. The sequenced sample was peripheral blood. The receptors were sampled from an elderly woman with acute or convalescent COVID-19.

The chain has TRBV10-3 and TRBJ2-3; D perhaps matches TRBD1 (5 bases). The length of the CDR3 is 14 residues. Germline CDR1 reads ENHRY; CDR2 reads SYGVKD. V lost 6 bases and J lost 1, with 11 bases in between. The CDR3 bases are TGTGCCATCAGAGCCTCGACAGGCACAGATACGCAGTATTTT. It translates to CAIRASTGTDTQYF.

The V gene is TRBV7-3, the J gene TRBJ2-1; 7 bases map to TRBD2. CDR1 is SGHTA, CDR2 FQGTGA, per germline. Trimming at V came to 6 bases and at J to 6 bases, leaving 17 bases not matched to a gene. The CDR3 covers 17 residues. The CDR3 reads CASSLAGLTLGSNEQFF. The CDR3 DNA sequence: TGTGCCAGCAGTTTAGCGGGCCTAACCTTGGGGAGCAATGAGCAGTTCTTC.

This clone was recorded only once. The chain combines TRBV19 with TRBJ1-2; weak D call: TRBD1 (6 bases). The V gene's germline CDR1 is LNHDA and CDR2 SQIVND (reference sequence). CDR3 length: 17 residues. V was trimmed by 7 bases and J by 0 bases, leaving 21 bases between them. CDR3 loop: CASTEGQGRAPNYGYTF. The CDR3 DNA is TGTGCCAGTACCGAGGGGCAGGGGAGAGCTCCTAACTATGGCTACACCTTC. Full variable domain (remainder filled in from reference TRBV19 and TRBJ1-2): DGGITQSPKYLFRKEGQNVTLSCEQNLNHDAMYWYRQDPGQGLRLIYYSQIVNDFQKGDIAEGYSVSREKKESFPLTVTSAQKNPTAFYLCASTEGQGRAPNYGYTFGSGTRLTVV.

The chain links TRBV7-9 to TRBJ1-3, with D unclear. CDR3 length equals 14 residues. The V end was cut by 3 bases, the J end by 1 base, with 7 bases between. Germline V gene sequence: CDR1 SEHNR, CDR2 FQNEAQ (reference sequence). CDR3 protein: CASSFAVSGNTIYF. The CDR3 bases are TGTGCCAGCAGCTTTGCGGTATCTGGAAACACCATATATTTT. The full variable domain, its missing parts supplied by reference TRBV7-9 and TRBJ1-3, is DTGVSQNPRHKITKRGQNVTFRCDPISEHNRLYWYRQTLGQGPEFLTYFQNEAQLEKSRLLSDRFSAERPKGSFSTLEIQRTEQGDSAMYLCASSFAVSGNTIYFGEGSWLTVV.

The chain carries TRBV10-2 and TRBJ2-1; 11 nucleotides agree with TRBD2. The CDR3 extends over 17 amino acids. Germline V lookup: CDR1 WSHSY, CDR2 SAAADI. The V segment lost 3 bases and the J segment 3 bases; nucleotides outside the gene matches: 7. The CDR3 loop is CASSDLLAGGGYNEQFF. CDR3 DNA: TGCGCCAGCAGTGACCTTCTAGCGGGGGGAGGCTACAATGAGCAGTTCTTC.

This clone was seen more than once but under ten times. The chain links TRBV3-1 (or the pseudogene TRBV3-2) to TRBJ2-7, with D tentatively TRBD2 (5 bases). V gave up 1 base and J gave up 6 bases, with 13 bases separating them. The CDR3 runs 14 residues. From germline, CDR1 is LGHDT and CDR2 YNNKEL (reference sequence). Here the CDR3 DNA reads TGTGCCAGCAGCCAAGTCCTCGGGGTCTCCGAGCAGTACTTC. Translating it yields CASSQVLGVSEQYF.

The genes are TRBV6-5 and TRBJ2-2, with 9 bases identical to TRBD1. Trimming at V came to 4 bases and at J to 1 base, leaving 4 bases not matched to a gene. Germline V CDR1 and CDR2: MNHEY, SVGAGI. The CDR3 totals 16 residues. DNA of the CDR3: TGTGCCAGCAGTTCTCCGGGACAGGGGAACACCGGGGAGCTGTTTTTT. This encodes CASSSPGQGNTGELFF.

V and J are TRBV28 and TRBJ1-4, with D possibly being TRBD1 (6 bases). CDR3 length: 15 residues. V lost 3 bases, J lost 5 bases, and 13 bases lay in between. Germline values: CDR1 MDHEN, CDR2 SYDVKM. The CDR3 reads CASSFVGTLNEKLFF. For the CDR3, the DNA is TGTGCCAGCAGTTTTGTGGGGACATTAAATGAAAAACTGTTTTTT.

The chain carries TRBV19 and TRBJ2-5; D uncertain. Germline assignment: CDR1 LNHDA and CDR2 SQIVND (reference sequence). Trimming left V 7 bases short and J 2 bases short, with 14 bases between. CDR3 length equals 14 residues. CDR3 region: CASKSLYRQETQYF. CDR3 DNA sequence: TGTGCCAGTAAGAGCCTCTACCGTCAAGAGACCCAGTACTTC.

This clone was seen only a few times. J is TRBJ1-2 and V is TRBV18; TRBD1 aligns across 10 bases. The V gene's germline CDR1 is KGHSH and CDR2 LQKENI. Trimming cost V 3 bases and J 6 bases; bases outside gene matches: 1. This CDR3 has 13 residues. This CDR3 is CASSPTGGNGYTF. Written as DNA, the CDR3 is TGTGCCAGCTCACCGACAGGGGGCAATGGCTACACCTTC.

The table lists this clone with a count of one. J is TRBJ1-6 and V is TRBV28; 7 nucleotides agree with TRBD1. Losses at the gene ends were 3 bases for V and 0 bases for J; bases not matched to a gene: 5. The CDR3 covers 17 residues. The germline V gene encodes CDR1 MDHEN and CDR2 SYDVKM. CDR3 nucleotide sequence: TGTGCCAGCAGTTTGCCAACAGGGGCCTCCTATAATTCACCCCTCCACTTT. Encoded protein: CASSLPTGASYNSPLHF.

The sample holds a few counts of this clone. CDR3 DNA sequence: TGTGCCAGCAGCCATACAGGGGAGTATGGTGAAGCTTTCTTT. Protein product: CASSHTGEYGEAFF. The chain joins TRBV7-9 to TRBJ1-1; 7 bases match TRBD1. The CDR3 is 14 amino acids. The V gene's germline CDR1 is SEHNR and CDR2 FQNEAQ (reference sequence). V shed 5 bases, J shed 7 bases, and the junction held 10 bases outside the gene matches.

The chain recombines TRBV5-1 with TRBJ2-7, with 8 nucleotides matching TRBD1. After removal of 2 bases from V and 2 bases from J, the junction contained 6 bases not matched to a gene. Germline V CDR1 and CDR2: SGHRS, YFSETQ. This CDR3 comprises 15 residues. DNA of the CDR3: TGCGCCAGCAGCTTATCCGGACAGGGCCCCTACGAGCAGTACTTC. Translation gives CASSLSGQGPYEQYF.

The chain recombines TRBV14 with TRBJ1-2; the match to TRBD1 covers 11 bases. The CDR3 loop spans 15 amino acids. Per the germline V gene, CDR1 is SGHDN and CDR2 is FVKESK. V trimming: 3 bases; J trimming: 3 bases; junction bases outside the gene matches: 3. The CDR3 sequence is CASSHRTGGDYGYTF. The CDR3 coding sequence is TGTGCCAGCAGCCACCGGACAGGGGGCGACTATGGCTACACCTTC. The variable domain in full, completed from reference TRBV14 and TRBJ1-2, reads EAGVTQFPSHSVIEKGQTVTLRCDPISGHDNLYWYRRVMGKEIKFLLHFVKESKQDESGMPNNRFLAERTGGTYSTLKVQPAELEDSGVYFCASSHRTGGDYGYTFGSGTRLTVV.

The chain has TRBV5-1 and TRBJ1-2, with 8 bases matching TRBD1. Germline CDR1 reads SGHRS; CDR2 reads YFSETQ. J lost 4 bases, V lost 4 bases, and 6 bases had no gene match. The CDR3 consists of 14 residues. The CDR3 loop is CASSEQGAAYGYTF. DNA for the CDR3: TGCGCCAGCAGCGAGCAGGGGGCGGCCTATGGCTACACCTTC.

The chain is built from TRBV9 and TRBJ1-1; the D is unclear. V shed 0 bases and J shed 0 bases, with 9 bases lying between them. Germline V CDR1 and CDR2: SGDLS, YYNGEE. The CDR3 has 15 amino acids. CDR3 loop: CASSVGAEMNTEAFF. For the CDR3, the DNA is TGTGCCAGCAGCGTAGGGGCAGAGATGAACACTGAAGCTTTCTTT.

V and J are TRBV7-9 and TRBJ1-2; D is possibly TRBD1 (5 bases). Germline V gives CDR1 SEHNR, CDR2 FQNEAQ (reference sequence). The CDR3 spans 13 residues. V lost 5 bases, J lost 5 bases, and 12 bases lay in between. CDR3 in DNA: TGTGCCAGCAGCCGCGGAGGGGCTTATGGCTACACCTTC. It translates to CASSRGGAYGYTF.

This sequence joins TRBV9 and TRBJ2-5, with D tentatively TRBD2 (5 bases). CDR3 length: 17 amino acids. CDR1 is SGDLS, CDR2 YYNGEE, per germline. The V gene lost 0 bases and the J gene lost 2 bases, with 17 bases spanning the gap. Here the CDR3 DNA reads TGTGCCAGCAGCGTAGCTATTGGGGAGAAGCCGCAAGAGACCCAGTACTTC. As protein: CASSVAIGEKPQETQYF.

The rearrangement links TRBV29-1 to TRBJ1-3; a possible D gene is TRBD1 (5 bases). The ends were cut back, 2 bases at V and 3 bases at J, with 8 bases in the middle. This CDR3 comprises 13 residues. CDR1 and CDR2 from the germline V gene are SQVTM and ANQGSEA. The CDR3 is CSVESGIGNTIYF. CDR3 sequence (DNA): TGCAGCGTTGAATCAGGGATTGGAAACACCATATATTTT.

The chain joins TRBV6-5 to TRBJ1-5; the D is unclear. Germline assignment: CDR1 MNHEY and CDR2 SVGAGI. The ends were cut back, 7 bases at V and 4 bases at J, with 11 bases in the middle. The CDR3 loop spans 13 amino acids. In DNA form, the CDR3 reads TGTGCCAGCACGAGGAGCGCTAATCAGCCCCAGCATTTT. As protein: CASTRSANQPQHF.

CDR3 sequence: CASSPWQGDTDTQYF. CDR3 nucleotides: TGTGCCAGCTCACCCTGGCAGGGGGATACAGATACGCAGTATTTT. This chain links TRBV18 with TRBJ2-3; 7 bases match TRBD1. Germline loops: CDR1 KGHSH, CDR2 LQKENI. With 3 bases clipped from V and 3 bases from J, the junction kept 6 bases outside the gene matches. This CDR3 region has 15 residues.

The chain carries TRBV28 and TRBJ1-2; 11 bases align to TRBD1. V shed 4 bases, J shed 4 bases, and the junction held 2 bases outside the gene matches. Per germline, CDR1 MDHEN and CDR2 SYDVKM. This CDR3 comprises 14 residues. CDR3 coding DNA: TGTGCCAGCAGTTCCGGACAGGGGGCCTATGGCTACACCTTC. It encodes CASSSGQGAYGYTF.